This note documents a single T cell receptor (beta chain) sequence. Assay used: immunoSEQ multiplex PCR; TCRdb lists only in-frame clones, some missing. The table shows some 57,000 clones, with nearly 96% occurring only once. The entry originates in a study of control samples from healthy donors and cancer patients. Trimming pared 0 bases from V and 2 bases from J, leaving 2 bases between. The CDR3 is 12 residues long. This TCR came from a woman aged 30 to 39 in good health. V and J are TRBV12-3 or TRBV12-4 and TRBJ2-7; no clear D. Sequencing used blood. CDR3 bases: TGTGCCAGCAGTTTAGCCCCCTACGAGCAGTACTTC. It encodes CASSLAPYEQYF.